Each of the 22 T cell receptor beta chains below was sequenced from the same sample in a study of Ad26.COV2.S vaccination and SARS-CoV-2 variants. Generated by immunoSEQ multiplex PCR, the TCRdb table keeps only in-frame clones and is missing some. The top ten clones hold 1.7% of a sample with 350,000 to 600,000 clones, 89% of them seen once. Treatment reported: 15 to 20 received Ad26.COV2.S at low or high dose, single or two shots; about 5 received placebo; per-sample allocation not given. Day 63 following the first vaccine or placebo injection was when the samples were taken. Sequencing used peripheral blood, obtained in a trial of Ad26.COV2.S vaccine versus placebo. The receptors were sampled from a person between 18 and 59 years old who received the Ad26.COV2.S COVID-19 vaccine or a placebo.

This clone was detected only once. The chain employs TRBV5-1 and TRBJ2-1; D perhaps matches TRBD2 (5 bases). CDR1 is SGHRS and CDR2 is YFSETQ in the germline V gene. This CDR3 contains 13 residues. Deletions cut 6 bases from V and 5 bases from J, with 12 bases between. The CDR3 DNA sequence: TGCGCCAGCACTACTAGTAATCACAATGAGCAGTTCTTC. It yields the protein CASTTSNHNEQFF.

This sequence joins TRBV4-1 and TRBJ2-2; D not certain. This CDR3 is built from 15 residues. The V and J ends lost 0 bases and 0 bases respectively, with 5 bases between them. CDR1 and CDR2 from the germline V gene are MGHRA and YSYEKL. CDR3 in amino acids: CASSQDITNTGELFF. The CDR3 DNA reads as TGCGCCAGCAGCCAAGATATTACGAACACCGGGGAGCTGTTTTTT.

In this sample, this clone turned up a few times. The chain employs TRBV2 and TRBJ1-2; D is uncertain. V lost 6 bases, J lost 8 bases, and 13 bases lay in between. Germline CDR1 SNHLY, CDR2 FYNNEI. This CDR3 has 12 residues. CDR3 amino acids: CASSPGSRGYTF. The CDR3 DNA is TGTGCCAGCAGCCCGGGAAGTCGCGGCTACACCTTC.

V gene TRBV11-2 combines with J gene TRBJ2-5; 11 bases line up with TRBD2. Germline-derived CDR1 and CDR2 are SGHAT and FQNNGV. V lost 5 bases to trimming and J lost 5 bases; unmatched junction nucleotides: 13. CDR3 size: 17 residues. CDR3: CASSAGLAGGRGETQYF. CDR3 in DNA: TGTGCCAGCAGCGCGGGCCTAGCGGGGGGCCGGGGGGAGACCCAGTACTTC.

This chain links TRBV7-9 with TRBJ2-7; the match to TRBD1 covers 7 bases. CDR1 SEHNR and CDR2 FQNEAQ come from the germline V gene (reference sequence). The CDR3 is 13 amino acids. The V gene end was trimmed by 1 base and the J gene end by 6 bases; junction bases not matched to a gene: 3. This chain's CDR3 is CASSLEGGVEQYF. Here the CDR3 DNA reads TGTGCCAGCAGCTTAGAAGGGGGCGTCGAGCAGTACTTC.

This clone showed up just once. The chain has TRBV2 and TRBJ1-1, with 8 bases that match TRBD1. The CDR3 length is 16 residues. J lost 1 base, V lost 5 bases, and 9 bases had no gene match. CDR1 and CDR2 (germline): SNHLY, FYNNEI. CDR3 DNA: TGTGCCAGCAGTTATCTAGGACAGGGTTGGAACACTGAAGCTTTCTTT. Translated, it gives CASSYLGQGWNTEAFF.

The rearrangement uses TRBV4-1 and TRBJ1-4; D remains ambiguous. This CDR3 region has 15 residues. V was pared by 1 base and J by 7 bases, with 13 bases between. Germline V lookup: CDR1 MGHRA, CDR2 YSYEKL. DNA of the CDR3: TGCGCCAGCAGCCAAGTAGGACGCGTCCCTGAAAAACTGTTTTTT. As protein: CASSQVGRVPEKLFF.

The chain links TRBV19 to TRBJ2-7; possibly TRBD1 or TRBD2 for D (5 bases each). V was clipped by 3 bases and J by 0 bases, with 9 bases between them. CDR3 length: 14 amino acids. The germline gives CDR1 LNHDA, CDR2 SQIVND (reference sequence). For the CDR3, the DNA is TGTGCCAGTAGTATTTATGGGACCTCCTACGAGCAGTACTTC. It specifies CASSIYGTSYEQYF.

This chain links TRBV7-3 with TRBJ1-1; D unresolved. Germline CDR1 reads SGHTA; CDR2 reads FQGTGA. This CDR3 is built from 13 residues. Trimming stripped 4 bases from V and 4 bases from J, with 10 bases between. CDR3 region: CASSSTASTEAFF. The CDR3, as DNA: TGTGCCAGCAGCTCAACAGCCTCCACTGAAGCTTTCTTT.

This clone was counted once. This rearrangement joins TRBV7-6 to TRBJ2-1; 10 bases are shared with TRBD2. Germline values: CDR1 SGHVS, CDR2 FNYEAQ. This CDR3 has 18 residues. The ends lost 5 bases at V and 4 bases at J; junction bases unmatched: 14. The CDR3 here is CASSTLLLAGPTYNEQFF. The CDR3 DNA is TGTGCCAGCAGCACCCTGTTACTAGCGGGACCCACTTACAATGAGCAGTTCTTC.

This sequence joins TRBV5-1 and TRBJ2-7; tentative D call: TRBD1 (5 bases). Trimming pared 4 bases from V and 5 bases from J, leaving 13 bases between. In germline, CDR1 is SGHRS, CDR2 YFSETQ. CDR3 length equals 13 residues. CDR3 DNA: TGCGCCAGCAGCCCAGGGTCGTCCGACGAGCAGTACTTC. Translation: CASSPGSSDEQYF.

This chain uses TRBV30 with TRBJ1-5; 9 bases match TRBD1. There are 17 residues in the CDR3. The germline V gene encodes CDR1 GTSNPN and CDR2 SVGIG (reference sequence). J gave up 0 bases and V 4 bases, and 10 bases lay outside the gene matches. CDR3 protein: CAWKDRGGGHSNQPQHF. The CDR3 region has the DNA TGTGCCTGGAAGGACAGGGGCGGTGGACATAGCAATCAGCCCCAGCATTTT.

The rearrangement joins TRBV4-1 to TRBJ2-7, with D unclear. This CDR3 comprises 13 residues. Trimming shortened V by 1 base and J by 4 bases, and 8 bases separated the two germline ends. Germline loops: CDR1 MGHRA, CDR2 YSYEKL. CDR3 amino acids: CASSQGLKYEQYF. The CDR3, as DNA: TGCGCCAGCAGCCAAGGACTGAAATACGAGCAGTACTTC.

The chain has TRBV6-5 and TRBJ2-7, with 11 bases identical to TRBD1. With 5 bases clipped from V and 3 bases from J, the junction kept 6 bases outside the gene matches. The CDR3 extends over 15 amino acids. Germline values: CDR1 MNHEY, CDR2 SVGAGI. Here the CDR3 reads CASSRGTGGLYEQYF. The DNA of the CDR3 is TGTGCCAGCAGTCGCGGGACAGGGGGTCTCTACGAGCAGTACTTC.

This chain connects TRBV27 to TRBJ2-7; possibly TRBD1 for D (5 bases). There are 16 residues in the CDR3. Trimming took off 5 bases at V and 0 bases at J, with 17 bases between the two ends. Germline values: CDR1 MNHEY, CDR2 SMNVEV (reference sequence). The CDR3: CASSREGVRSSYEQYF. For the CDR3, the DNA is TGTGCCAGCAGTAGAGAAGGGGTTCGAAGCTCCTACGAGCAGTACTTC.

The rearrangement joins TRBV5-6 to TRBJ1-2; no definite D call. V lost 0 bases to trimming and J lost 4 bases, with 10 bases between them. The CDR3 spans 14 residues. CDR1 and CDR2 from the germline V gene are SGHDT and YYEEEE. This CDR3 reads CASSLGDGLYGYTF. The DNA of the CDR3 is TGTGCCAGCAGCTTGGGCGACGGTCTCTATGGCTACACCTTC. The full variable domain, its missing parts supplied by reference TRBV5-6 and TRBJ1-2, is DAGVTQSPTHLIKTRGQQVTLRCSPKSGHDTVSWYQQALGQGPQFIFQYYEEEERQRGNFPDRFSGHQFPNYSSELNVNALLLGDSALYLCASSLGDGLYGYTFGSGTRLTVV.

DNA for the CDR3: TGTGCCATCAGCCCATCGGGACTAGCGGGGCAAGAGACCCAGTACTTC. It codes for CAISPSGLAGQETQYF. The rearrangement links TRBV10-3 to TRBJ2-5, with 13 nucleotides matching TRBD2. Germline lookup yields CDR1 ENHRY and CDR2 SYGVKD. The CDR3 extends over 16 amino acids. The V gene end was trimmed by 6 bases and the J gene end by 2 bases; junction bases not matched to a gene: 6.

The chain combines TRBV28 with TRBJ1-2; the match to TRBD1 covers 9 bases. The V segment lost 1 base and the J segment 8 bases; nucleotides outside the gene matches: 14. CDR1 and CDR2 from the germline V gene are MDHEN and SYDVKM. The CDR3 covers 17 residues. Written as DNA, the CDR3 is TGTGCCAGCAGTTTATTAACCGGGACAGGGTTTTTGGGAGGCTACACCTTC. Translating gives CASSLLTGTGFLGGYTF.

The genes are TRBV6-2 or TRBV6-3 and TRBJ1-1; D unresolved. This CDR3 is built from 13 residues. Germline V gene data show CDR1 as MNHEY and CDR2 as SVGEGT. The V end was cut by 4 bases, the J end by 6 bases, with 12 bases between. This CDR3 reads CASSSIGRPEAFF. The CDR3 region has the DNA TGTGCCAGCAGTTCCATCGGGCGGCCTGAAGCTTTCTTT.

This chain connects TRBV30 to TRBJ2-1; 12 bases line up with TRBD2. The V gene end was trimmed by 3 bases and the J gene end by 8 bases; junction bases not matched to a gene: 11. This CDR3 is built from 16 residues. The V gene's germline CDR1 is GTSNPN and CDR2 SVGIG (reference sequence). In DNA form, the CDR3 reads TGTGCCTGGAGGTTGGGACTAGCGGGTCCCAGGGATGAGCAGTTCTTC. Translation: CAWRLGLAGPRDEQFF.

The chain recombines TRBV3-1 (or the pseudogene TRBV3-2) with TRBJ2-7; 9 bases line up with TRBD2. The germline V gene encodes CDR1 LGHDT and CDR2 YNNKEL (reference sequence). CDR3 length equals 15 residues. J lost 0 bases, V lost 3 bases, and 3 bases had no gene match. CDR3 protein: CASSQGGRVSYEQYF. The CDR3 nucleotides read TGTGCCAGCAGCCAGGGCGGGAGGGTCTCCTACGAGCAGTACTTC.

The rearrangement uses TRBV10-3 and TRBJ2-3; possible D gene TRBD2, 6 bases. Deletions cut 0 bases from V and 2 bases from J, with 9 bases between. The CDR3 contains 15 residues. Germline V lookup: CDR1 ENHRY, CDR2 SYGVKD. CDR3 DNA: TGTGCCATCAGTGAGTCTGCGGGGAACACAGATACGCAGTATTTT. It codes for CAISESAGNTDTQYF.